This T cell receptor beta chain was sequenced during a study of cytomegalovirus exposure and HLA in healthy donors. Study-wide context: Clustering assigned 81% of the roughly 420 genotyped donors to the Caucasian-associated ancestry cluster. Study-wide points: Per a prior analysis, the majority of TCR beta V segments were productive roughly 90% or roughly 30% of the time. Links to common viral pathogens appeared, in a later analysis, for several of the most significant clusters.

Germline V gives CDR1 LNHDA, CDR2 SQIVND (reference sequence). V lost 5 bases, J lost 4 bases, and 11 bases lay in between. The CDR3 totals 13 residues. The PCR had 60 Vbeta and 13 Jbeta primers. Produced via immunoSEQ multiplex PCR; TCRdb's table is partial and in-frame only. The data hold under 250,000 clones, with around 81% observed a single time. Concerning this clone itself: What it binds is not known.

Material for sequencing was PBMCs. The sequence came from a woman between 45 and 65 years old in good health and CMV-seropositive. The chain couples TRBV19 to TRBJ1-2; a possible D gene is TRBD1 (5 bases). CDR3: CASSRDRAYGYTF. The CDR3 DNA is TGTGCCAGTAGTCGTGACAGAGCCTATGGCTACACCTTC.